The present TCR beta chain was sequenced within a study of blood T cells in healthy people across ages. The study's findings and limits: Naive and antigen-experienced cells were not separated, limiting conclusive comparison. More naive CD4+ cells and higher diversity marked long-lived donors relative to aged donors. In older individuals, TCR beta diversity per million T cells was lower, falling roughly linearly with age.

Next came a second PCR, run for roughly 7 to 12 cycles, which used a sample-barcoded 5' primer along with a J-beta primer mix. Every cDNA molecule bore a tag from a template-switch adaptor containing 12 random nucleotides. TCRdb re-called the 5' RACE reads through MiXCR, storing one row per CDR3 protein. The profile shows about 640,000 distinct CDR3 sequences, roughly three fifths of them singletons. CDR3 size: 16 residues. Trimming cost V 2 bases and J 5 bases; bases outside gene matches: 7. A note on this clonotype: The antigen is undetermined.

The TCR comes from a man aged 60 to 69 in good health. The chain employs TRBV12-3 or TRBV12-4 and TRBJ2-5; 11 nucleotides line up with TRBD2. Material: blood. DNA of the CDR3: TGTGCCAGCAGTTTAACTAGCGGGGGAGGGATGGAGACCCAGTACTTC. It codes for CASSLTSGGGMETQYF.